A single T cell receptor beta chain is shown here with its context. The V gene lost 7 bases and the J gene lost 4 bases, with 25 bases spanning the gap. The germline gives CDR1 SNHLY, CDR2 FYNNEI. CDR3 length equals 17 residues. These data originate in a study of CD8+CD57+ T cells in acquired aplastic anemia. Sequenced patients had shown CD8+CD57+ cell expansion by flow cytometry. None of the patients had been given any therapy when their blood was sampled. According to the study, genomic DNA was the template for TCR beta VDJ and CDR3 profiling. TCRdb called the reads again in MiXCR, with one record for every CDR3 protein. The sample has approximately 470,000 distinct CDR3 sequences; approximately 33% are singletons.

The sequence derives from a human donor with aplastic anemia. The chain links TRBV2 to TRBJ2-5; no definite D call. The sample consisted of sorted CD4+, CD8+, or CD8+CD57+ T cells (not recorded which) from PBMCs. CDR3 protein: CASKQLRAGQVGETQYF. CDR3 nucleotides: TGTGCCAGCAAACAACTCCGAGCTGGGCAGGTCGGAGAGACCCAGTACTTC.